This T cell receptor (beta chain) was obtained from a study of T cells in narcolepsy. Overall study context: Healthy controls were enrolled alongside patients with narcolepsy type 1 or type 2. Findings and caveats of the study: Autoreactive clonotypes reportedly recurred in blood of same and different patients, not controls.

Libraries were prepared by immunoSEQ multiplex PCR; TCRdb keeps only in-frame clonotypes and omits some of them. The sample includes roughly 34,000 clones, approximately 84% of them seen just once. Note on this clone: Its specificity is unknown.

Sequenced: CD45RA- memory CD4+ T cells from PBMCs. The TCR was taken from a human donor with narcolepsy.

As DNA, the CDR3 is TGTGCCAGCAGCTTTTCTCCAGGGCCCTCACCCCTCCACTTT. Its translation: CASSFSPGPSPLHF. The chain couples TRBV7-2 to TRBJ1-6; the D gene is possibly TRBD1 (5 bases). In germline, CDR1 is SGHTA, CDR2 FQGNSA. This CDR3 spans 14 amino acids. The germline V and J ends were trimmed by 3 bases and 10 bases, with 13 bases remaining between them.